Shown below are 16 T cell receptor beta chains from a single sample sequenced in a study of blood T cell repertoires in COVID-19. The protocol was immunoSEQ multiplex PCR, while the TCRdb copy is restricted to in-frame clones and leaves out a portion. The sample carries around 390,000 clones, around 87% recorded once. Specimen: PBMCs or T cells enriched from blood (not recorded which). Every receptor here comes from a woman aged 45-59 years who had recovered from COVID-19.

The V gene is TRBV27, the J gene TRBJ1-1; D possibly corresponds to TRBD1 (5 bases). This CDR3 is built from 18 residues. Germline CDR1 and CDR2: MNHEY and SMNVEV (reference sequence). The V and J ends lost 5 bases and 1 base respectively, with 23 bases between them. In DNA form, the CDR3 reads TGTGCCAGCAGTCGCAGGGCTAAATTCGGTGGGGAGAACACTGAAGCTTTCTTT. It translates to CASSRRAKFGGENTEAFF.

The CDR3 coding sequence is TGTGCCAGCAGCCCGGCGGGGACTAGCGGGTTCCTTACCGGGGAGCTGTTTTTT. Translation gives CASSPAGTSGFLTGELFF. The rearrangement links TRBV5-6 to TRBJ2-2; TRBD2 matches at 12 bases. Trimming took 4 bases from V and 5 from J; bases not matched to a gene: 12. The CDR3 has 18 residues. Germline V gives CDR1 SGHDT, CDR2 YYEEEE.

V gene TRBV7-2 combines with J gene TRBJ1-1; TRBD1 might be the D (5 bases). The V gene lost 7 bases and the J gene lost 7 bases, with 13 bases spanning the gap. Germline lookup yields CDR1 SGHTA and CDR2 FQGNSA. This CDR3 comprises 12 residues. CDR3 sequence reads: CASNPTQGEAFF. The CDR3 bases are TGTGCCAGCAATCCCACGCAGGGTGAAGCTTTCTTT.

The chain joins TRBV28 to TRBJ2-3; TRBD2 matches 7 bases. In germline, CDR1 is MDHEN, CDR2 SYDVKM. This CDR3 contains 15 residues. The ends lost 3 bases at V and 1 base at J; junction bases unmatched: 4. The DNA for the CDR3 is TGTGCCAGCAGTTTCATGGCGGGGGGCACAGATACGCAGTATTTT. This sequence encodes CASSFMAGGTDTQYF. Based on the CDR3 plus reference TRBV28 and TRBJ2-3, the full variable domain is DVKVTQSSRYLVKRTGEKVFLECVQDMDHENMFWYRQDPGLGLRLIYFSYDVKMKEKGDIPEGYSVSREKKERFSLILESASTNQTSMYLCASSFMAGGTDTQYFGPGTRLTVL.

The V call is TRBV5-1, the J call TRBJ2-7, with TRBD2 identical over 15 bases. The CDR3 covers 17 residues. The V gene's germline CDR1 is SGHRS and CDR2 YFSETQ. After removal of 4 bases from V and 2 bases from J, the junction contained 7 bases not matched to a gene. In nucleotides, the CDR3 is TGCGCCAGCAGCAAGCCGGGACTAGCGGGGGGCCCCTACGAGCAGTACTTC. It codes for CASSKPGLAGGPYEQYF.

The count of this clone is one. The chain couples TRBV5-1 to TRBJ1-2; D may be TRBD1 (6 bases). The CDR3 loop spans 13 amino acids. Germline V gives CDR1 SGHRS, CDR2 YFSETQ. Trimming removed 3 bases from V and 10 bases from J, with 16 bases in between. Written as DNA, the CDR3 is TGCGCCAGCAGCTCTGATTTACAGGGTTCCTACACCTTC. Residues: CASSSDLQGSYTF.

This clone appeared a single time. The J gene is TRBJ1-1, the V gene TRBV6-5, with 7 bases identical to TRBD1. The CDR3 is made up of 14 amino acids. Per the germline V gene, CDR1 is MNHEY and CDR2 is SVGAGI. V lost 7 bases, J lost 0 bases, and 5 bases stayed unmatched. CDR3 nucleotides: TGTGCCAGCACCGGGACAGCCATGAACACTGAAGCTTTCTTT. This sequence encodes CASTGTAMNTEAFF.

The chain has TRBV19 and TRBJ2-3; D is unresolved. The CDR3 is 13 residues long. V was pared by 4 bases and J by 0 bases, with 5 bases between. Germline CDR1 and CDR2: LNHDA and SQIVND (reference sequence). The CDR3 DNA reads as TGTGCCAGTAGTAAACAGAGCACAGATACGCAGTATTTT. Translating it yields CASSKQSTDTQYF.

The CDR3 DNA reads TGTGCCAGCAGCTTAACGGACACACATTCACCCCTCCACTTT. As protein: CASSLTDTHSPLHF. The rearrangement joins TRBV11-1 to TRBJ1-6; D is possibly TRBD1 (5 bases). The CDR3 covers 14 residues. Germline V gene sequence: CDR1 SGHAT, CDR2 FQDESV (reference sequence). V was trimmed by 2 bases and J by 8 bases, leaving 10 bases between them.

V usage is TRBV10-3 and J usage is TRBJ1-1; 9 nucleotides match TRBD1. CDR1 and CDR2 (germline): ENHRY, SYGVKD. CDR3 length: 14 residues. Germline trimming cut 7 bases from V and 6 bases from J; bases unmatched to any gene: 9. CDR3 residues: CAITGDRVDAEAFF. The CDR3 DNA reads TGTGCCATCACCGGGGACAGGGTAGACGCTGAAGCTTTCTTT.

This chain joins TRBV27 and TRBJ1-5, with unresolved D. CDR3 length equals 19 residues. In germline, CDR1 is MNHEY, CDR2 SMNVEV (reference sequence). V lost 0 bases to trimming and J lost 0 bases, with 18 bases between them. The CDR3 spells CASSLSSRVQPRSNQPQHF. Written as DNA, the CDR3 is TGTGCCAGCAGTTTATCAAGTCGGGTCCAGCCCCGTAGCAATCAGCCCCAGCATTTT.

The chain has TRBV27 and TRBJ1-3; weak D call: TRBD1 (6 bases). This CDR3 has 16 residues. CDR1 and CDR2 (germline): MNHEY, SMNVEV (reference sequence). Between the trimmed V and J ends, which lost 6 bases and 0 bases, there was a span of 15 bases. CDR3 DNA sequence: TGTGCCAGCAGCCCTACAGGGACGATCTCTGGAAACACCATATATTTT. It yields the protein CASSPTGTISGNTIYF.

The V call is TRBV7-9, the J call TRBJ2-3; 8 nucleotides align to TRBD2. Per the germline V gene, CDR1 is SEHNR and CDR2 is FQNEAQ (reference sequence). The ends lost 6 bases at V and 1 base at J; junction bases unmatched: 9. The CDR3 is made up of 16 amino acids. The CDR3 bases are TGTGCCAGCAGACTACCCAGCGGGGGTGGCACAGATACGCAGTATTTT. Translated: CASRLPSGGGTDTQYF.

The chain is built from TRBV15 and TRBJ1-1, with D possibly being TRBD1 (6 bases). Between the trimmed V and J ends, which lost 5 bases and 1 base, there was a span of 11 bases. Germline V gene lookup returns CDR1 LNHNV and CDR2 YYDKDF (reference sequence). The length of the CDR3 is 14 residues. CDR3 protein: CATSGGQWNTEAFF. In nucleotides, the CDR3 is TGTGCCACCAGCGGGGGACAATGGAACACTGAAGCTTTCTTT.

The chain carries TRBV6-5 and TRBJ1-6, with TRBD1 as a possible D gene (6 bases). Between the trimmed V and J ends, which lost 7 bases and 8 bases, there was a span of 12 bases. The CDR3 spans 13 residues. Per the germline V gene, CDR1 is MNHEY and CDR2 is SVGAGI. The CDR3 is CASMGAFYSPLHF. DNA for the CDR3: TGTGCCAGCATGGGGGCCTTTTATTCACCCCTCCACTTT.

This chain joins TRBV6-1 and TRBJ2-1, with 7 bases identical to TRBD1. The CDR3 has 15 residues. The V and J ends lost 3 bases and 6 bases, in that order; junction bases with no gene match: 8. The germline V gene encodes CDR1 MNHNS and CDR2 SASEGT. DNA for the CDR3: TGTGCCAGCAGTGAGGGGACAGAACTTATCAATGAGCAGTTCTTC. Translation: CASSEGTELINEQFF.